The T cell receptor (beta chain) described here comes from a study of T cells in narcolepsy. Whole-study results and caveats: Same-patient CSF and blood CD4+ T cell clonotypes included HCRT-specific and TRIB2-specific autoreactive ones. Healthy controls reportedly lacked the autoreactive clonotypes serially found in patients' blood.

Trimming at V came to 6 bases and at J to 5 bases, leaving 8 bases not matched to a gene. The CDR3 contains 15 residues. CDR1 MNHEY and CDR2 SMNVEV come from the germline V gene (reference sequence). The data were produced by immunoSEQ multiplex PCR, yet TCRdb's version contains in-frame clones alone and is incomplete. The table has about 12,000 clones, roughly 93% seen once. Worth noting for this clone: Its antigen remains unidentified.

The sequence was collected from a human donor with narcolepsy. The sequenced material came from CD45RA- memory CD4+ T cells from PBMCs. The chain uses TRBV27 and TRBJ1-2, with TRBD1 matching over 11 bases. The chain's CDR3 is CASSQPGQGEYGYTF. The CDR3 DNA is TGTGCCAGCAGCCAGCCGGGACAGGGGGAGTATGGCTACACCTTC.